The text below deals with one T cell receptor beta chain. No cognate antigen has been identified for it. No much larger clone exists at a distance of one base, and base qualities are not known. TCRbeta CDR3 regions were sequenced with the immunoSEQ Assay. After extraction, genomic DNA underwent amplification by bias-controlled multiplex PCR, followed by high-throughput sequencing. Concerning the study's data processing: To quantify the absolute abundance of each unique TCRbeta CDR3 region, sequences were collapsed and filtered. T cell fraction was estimated by normalizing TCRbeta template counts to usable DNA, with usable DNA measured through amplification of reference genes found in all nucleated cells. Repertoire TCRs were annotated as SARS-CoV-2-specific by exact matching of V gene, CDR3 amino acid sequence and J gene to a known reactive TCR set. The reference SARS-CoV-2 TCR set came from MIRA and was filtered for enrichment in COVID-19-positive ImmuneCODE repertoires, removing public or cross-reactive TCRs. Using the MIRA antigens, annotated TCRs were further analysed by specific ORF or by position within an ORF. Depth was the summed frequency of annotated unique rearrangements, while breadth was defined as annotated unique rearrangements over total unique productive rearrangements. Two-sided Wilcoxon rank-sum tests were applied when comparing TCR breadth between groups. Sourced from immuneACCESS, this table was stored by TCRdb with only in-frame sequences that have V and J called. A share of the clones is absent; for the studies checked, an unresolved V gene accounts for under half, and the remainder has no known explanation. V and J calls and clone size come straight from that table; D and trimming were deduced from the DNA. The sample contains about 350,000 clones, about 88% of them found a single time. Of the sample, 9.5% to 12% falls within the top ten clones.

This sample is drawn from a study of Ad26.COV2.S vaccination and SARS-CoV-2 variants (dated by TCRdb to about 2021). Background on the whole study: Donors in the vaccine arm were drawn from COV1001, a phase I-IIa trial of Ad26.COV2.S in healthy adults that was multicentre, randomized, double-blind and placebo-controlled. Ad26.COV2.S was administered intramuscularly at 5 x 10^10 or 1 x 10^11 viral particles, either as a single shot or as two shots given 56 days apart. TCRbeta repertoire sequencing served as the tool for gauging how specific and how broad the SARS-CoV-2-reactive T cell receptors were following Ad26.COV2.S vaccination. A total of around 32 samples were included in the TCR-sequenced set, comprising roughly 19 Ad26.COV2.S vaccine recipients, 5 placebo recipients and 8 SARS-CoV-2 convalescent individuals. Participants in the trial were split at random into five groups of five each, receiving low-dose or high-dose Ad26.COV2.S once or twice, or else placebo on both occasions. Investigators remained blinded to trial group allocation during experiments and outcome assessment.

The sample's treatment or condition label is to be understood as: some 20 received Ad26.COV2.S at low or high dose, single or two shots; roughly 5 received placebo; per-sample allocation not given. Repertoires of vaccine and placebo recipients were sequenced from samples taken on day 63 after the first injection. Cohort 1b enrolled about 25 adults aged 18-55 years at a single site in Boston, USA, between 29 July and 7 August 2020. Ad26.COV2.S was a replication-incompetent adenovirus type 26 vector expressing a prefusion-stabilized SARS-CoV-2 spike protein from the original Wuhan strain. What the work shows at the level of the full study, not this receptor alone: According to the authors, total T cell responses may have been underestimated by the TCR breadth and depth analyses. Ad26.COV2.S recipients had higher spike-specific TCR breadth than placebo recipients (P = 0.0014). The study was not powered for comparison of responses between vaccine doses or regimens. After vaccination, spike-specific CD8+ and CD4+ T cell responses were reported to show substantial breadth. Non-spike TCR breadth was comparable between vaccine and placebo recipients, consistent with the vaccine containing only spike.

The CDR3 has 13 amino acids, counting the end cysteine and phenylalanine. Of all the DNA, just the CDR3 is kept, 39 bases in frame from base 1. The junction carries 10 bases between V and J, which are trimmed by 4 bases and 6 bases respectively. The CDR1 and CDR2 encoded by the germline V gene (reference sequence) are SGHNT and YYREEE. This receptor was taken from a person aged 18-65 years who received the Ad26.COV2.S COVID-19 vaccine or a placebo. The sample in question was peripheral blood, obtained in a trial of Ad26.COV2.S vaccine versus placebo. The chain couples TRBV5-4 to TRBJ2-2; no D gene call is confident. The CDR3 reads CASSAVVAGELFF. The nucleotide sequence is TGTGCCAGCAGCGCGGTGGTAGCCGGGGAGCTGTTTTTT.